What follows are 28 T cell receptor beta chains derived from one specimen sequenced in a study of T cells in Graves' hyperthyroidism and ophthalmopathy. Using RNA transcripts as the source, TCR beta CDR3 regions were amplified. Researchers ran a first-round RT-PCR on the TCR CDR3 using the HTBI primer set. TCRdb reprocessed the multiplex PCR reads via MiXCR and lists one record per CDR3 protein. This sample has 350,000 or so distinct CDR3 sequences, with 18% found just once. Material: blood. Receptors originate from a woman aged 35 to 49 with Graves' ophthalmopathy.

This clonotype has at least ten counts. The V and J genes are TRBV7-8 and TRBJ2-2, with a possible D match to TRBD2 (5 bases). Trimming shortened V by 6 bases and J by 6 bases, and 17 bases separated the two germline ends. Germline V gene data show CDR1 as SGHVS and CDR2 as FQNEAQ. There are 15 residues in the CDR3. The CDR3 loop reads CASRTGVLGSGELFF. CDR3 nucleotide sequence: TGTGCCAGCAGGACCGGGGTTTTGGGGTCCGGGGAGCTGTTTTTT.

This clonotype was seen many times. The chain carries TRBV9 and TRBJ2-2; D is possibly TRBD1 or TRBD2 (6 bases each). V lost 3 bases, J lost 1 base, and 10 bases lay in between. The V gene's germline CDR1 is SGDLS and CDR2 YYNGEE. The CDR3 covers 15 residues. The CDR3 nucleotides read TGTGCCAGCAGCGCCGGGGGCGGGAACACCGGGGAGCTGTTTTTT. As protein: CASSAGGGNTGELFF.

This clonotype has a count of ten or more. CDR3 sequence (DNA): TGTGCCAGCAGTTACTCGGCACAAGAGTCCTACGAGCAGTACTTC. Its protein is CASSYSAQESYEQYF. The rearrangement uses TRBV6-2 or TRBV6-3 and TRBJ2-7; no firm D call. In germline, CDR1 is MNHEY, CDR2 SVGEGT. The CDR3 has 15 residues. Trimming stripped 0 bases from V and 1 base from J, with 10 bases between.

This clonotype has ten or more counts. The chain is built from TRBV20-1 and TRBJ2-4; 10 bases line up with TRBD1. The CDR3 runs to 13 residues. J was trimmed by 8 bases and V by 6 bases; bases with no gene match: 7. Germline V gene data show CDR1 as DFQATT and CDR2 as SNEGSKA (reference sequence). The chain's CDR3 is CSAPTGGRDIQYF. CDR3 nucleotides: TGCAGTGCCCCGACAGGGGGCAGGGACATTCAGTACTTC.

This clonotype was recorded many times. CDR3 loop: CASSLTYYEQYF. DNA for the CDR3: TGTGCCAGCAGTTTAACGTATTACGAGCAGTACTTC. V usage is TRBV12-3 or TRBV12-4 and J usage is TRBJ2-7, with D unclear. V gave up 2 bases and J gave up 4 bases, with 6 bases separating them. This CDR3 region has 12 residues.

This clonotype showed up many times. The chain's CDR3 is CSVEDQGLYEQYF. CDR3 bases: TGCAGCGTTGAAGACCAGGGGTTATACGAGCAGTACTTC. V gene TRBV29-1 combines with J gene TRBJ2-7, with D tentatively TRBD1 (6 bases). V was clipped by 0 bases and J by 4 bases, with 10 bases between them. The CDR3 length is 13 residues. Per the germline V gene, CDR1 is SQVTM and CDR2 is ANQGSEA.

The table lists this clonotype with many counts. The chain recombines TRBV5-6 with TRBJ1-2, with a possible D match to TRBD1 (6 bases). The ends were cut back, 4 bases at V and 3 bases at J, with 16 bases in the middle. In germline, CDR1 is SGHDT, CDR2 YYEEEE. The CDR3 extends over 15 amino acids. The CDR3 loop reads CASSRRGRGDYGYTF. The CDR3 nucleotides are TGTGCCAGCAGCCGTCGGGGGCGTGGGGACTATGGCTACACCTTC.

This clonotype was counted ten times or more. The CDR3 DNA follows: TGTGCCACCAGCAGAACCTTGGACAATCGGGAGGAGCTGTTTTTT. It encodes CATSRTLDNREELFF. V usage is TRBV15 and J usage is TRBJ2-2; TRBD1 or TRBD2 may be the D gene (5 bases each). With 2 bases removed from V and 10 bases from J, the gap between germline ends came to 17 bases. Per germline, CDR1 LNHNV and CDR2 YYDKDF (reference sequence). The CDR3 runs 15 residues.

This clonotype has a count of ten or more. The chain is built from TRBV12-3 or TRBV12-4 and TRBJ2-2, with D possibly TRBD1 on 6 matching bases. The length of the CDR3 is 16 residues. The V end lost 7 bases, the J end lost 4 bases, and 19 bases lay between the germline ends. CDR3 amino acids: CASILQTGPPTGELFF. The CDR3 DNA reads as TGTGCCAGCATCCTCCAGACAGGACCACCCACCGGGGAGCTGTTTTTT.

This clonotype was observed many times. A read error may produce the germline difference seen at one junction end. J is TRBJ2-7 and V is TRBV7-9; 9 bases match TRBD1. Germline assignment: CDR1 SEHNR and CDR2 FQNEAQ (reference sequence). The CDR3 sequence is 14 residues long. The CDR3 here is CASTHGQGIDEQCF. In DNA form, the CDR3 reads TGTGCCAGCACCCATGGACAGGGGATCGACGAGCAGTGCTTC.

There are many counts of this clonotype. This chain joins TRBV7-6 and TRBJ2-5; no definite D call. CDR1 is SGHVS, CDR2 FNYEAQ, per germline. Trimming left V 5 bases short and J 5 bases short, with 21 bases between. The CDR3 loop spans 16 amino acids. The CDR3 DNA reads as TGTGCCAGCAGCGCATTGGCTGGGGATGAGACCGAGACCCAGTACTTC. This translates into CASSALAGDETETQYF.

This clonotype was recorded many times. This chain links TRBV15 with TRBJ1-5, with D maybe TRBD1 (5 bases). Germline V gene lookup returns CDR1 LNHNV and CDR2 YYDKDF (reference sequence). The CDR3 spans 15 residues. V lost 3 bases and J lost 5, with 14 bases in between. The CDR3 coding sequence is TGTGCCACCAGCAGGGTCCCTCAGGGACATCAGCCCCAGCATTTT. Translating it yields CATSRVPQGHQPQHF.

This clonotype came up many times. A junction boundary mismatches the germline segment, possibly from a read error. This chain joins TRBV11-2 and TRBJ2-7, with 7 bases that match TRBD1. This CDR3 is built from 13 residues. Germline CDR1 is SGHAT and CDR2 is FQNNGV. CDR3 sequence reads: CASSLDRVSEQYF. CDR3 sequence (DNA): TGTGCCAGCAGTTTAGACAGGGTCAGCGAGCAGTACTTC.

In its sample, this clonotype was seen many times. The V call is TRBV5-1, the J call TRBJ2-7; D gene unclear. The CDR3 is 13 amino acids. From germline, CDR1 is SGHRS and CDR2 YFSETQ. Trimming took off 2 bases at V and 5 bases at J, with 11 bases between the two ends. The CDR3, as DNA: TGCGCCAGCAGCTTTGACGGTTTCGACGAGCAGTACTTC. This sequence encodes CASSFDGFDEQYF.

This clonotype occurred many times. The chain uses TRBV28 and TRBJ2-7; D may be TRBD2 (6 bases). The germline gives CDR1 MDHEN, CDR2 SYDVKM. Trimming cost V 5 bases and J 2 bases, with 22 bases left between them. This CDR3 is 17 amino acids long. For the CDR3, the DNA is TGTGCCAGCAGTCTCCCAATCCGGGCGGGAAAACCCTACGAGCAGTACTTC. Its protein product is CASSLPIRAGKPYEQYF.

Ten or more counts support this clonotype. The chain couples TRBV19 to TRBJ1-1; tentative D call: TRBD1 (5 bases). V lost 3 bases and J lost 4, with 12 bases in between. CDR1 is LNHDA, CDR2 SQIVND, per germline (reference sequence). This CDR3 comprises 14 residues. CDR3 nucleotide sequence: TGTGCCAGTAGTATTGGGGCGGGGGTCACTGAAGCTTTCTTT. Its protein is CASSIGAGVTEAFF.

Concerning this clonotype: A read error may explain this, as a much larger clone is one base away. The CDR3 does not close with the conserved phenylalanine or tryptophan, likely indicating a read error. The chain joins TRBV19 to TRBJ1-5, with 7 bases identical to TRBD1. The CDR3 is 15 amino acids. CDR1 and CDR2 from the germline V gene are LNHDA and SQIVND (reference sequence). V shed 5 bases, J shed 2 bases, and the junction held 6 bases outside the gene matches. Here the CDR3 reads CASSSRQGRNQPQHI. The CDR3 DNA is TGTGCCAGTAGTTCCAGACAGGGTCGCAATCAGCCCCAGCATATT.

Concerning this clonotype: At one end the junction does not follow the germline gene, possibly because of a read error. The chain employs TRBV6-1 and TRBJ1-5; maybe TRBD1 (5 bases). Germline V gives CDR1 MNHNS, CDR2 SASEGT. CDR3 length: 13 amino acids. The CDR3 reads CASRAGNNQPQHF. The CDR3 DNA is TGTGCCAGCAGAGCAGGGAACAATCAGCCCCAGCACTTT.

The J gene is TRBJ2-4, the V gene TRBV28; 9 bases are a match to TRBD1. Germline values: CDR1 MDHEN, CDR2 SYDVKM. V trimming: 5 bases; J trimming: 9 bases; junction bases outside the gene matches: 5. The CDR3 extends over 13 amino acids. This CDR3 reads CASSPGQGTIQYF. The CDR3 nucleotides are TGTGCCAGCAGTCCCGGACAGGGGACCATTCAGTACTTC.

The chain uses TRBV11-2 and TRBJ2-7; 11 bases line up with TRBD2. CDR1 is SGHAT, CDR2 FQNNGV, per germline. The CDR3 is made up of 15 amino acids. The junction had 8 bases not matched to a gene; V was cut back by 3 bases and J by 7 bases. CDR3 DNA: TGTGCCAGCAGCTTGAATAGCGGGAGGGCCGAAGAGCAGTACTTC. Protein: CASSLNSGRAEEQYF.

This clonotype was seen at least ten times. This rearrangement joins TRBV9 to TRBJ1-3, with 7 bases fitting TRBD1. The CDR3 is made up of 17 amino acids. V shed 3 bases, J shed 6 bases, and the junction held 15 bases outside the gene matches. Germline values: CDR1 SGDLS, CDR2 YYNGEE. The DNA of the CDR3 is TGTGCCAGCAGCGCCAACCCCCGGGACAGTAGTGCAAACACCATATATTTT. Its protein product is CASSANPRDSSANTIYF.

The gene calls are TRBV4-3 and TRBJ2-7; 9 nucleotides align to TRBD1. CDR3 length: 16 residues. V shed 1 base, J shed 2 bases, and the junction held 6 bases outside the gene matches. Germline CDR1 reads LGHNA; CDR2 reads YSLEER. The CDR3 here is CASSQVLRDRAYEQYF. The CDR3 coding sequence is TGCGCCAGCAGCCAAGTTCTCCGGGACAGGGCCTACGAGCAGTACTTC.

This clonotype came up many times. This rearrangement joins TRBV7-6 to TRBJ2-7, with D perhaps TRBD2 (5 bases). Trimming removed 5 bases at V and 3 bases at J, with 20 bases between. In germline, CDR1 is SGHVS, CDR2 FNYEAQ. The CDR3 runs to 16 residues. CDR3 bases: TGTGCCAGCAGCCTTAGCGCCACCTCGGGTCGCTACGAGCAGTACTTC. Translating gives CASSLSATSGRYEQYF.

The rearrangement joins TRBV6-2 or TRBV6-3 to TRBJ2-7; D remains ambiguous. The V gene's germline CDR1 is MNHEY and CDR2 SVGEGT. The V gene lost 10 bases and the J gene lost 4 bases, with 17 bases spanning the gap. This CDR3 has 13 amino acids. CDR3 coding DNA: TGTGCCACTTTGGGCTCAGTTTGGTACGAGCAGTACTTC. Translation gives CATLGSVWYEQYF.

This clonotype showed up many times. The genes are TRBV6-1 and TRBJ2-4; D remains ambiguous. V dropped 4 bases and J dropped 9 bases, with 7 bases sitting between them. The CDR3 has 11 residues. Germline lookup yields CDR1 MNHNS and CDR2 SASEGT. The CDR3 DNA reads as TGTGCCAGCAGTGTTACAGCCATTCAGTACTTC. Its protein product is CASSVTAIQYF.

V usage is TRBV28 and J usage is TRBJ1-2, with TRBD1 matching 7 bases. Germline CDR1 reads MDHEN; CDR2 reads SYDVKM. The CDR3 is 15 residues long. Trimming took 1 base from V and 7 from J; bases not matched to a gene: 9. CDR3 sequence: CASSLSPGQARGYTF. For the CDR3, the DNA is TGTGCCAGCAGTTTATCCCCAGGACAGGCCCGTGGCTACACCTTC.

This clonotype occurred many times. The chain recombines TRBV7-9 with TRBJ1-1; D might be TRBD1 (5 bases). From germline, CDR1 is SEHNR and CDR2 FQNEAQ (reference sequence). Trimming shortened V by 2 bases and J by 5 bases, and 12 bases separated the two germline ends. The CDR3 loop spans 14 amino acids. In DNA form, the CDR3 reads TGTGCCAGCAGCTTATGGGGCGCCTCTACTGAAGCTTTCTTT. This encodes CASSLWGASTEAFF.

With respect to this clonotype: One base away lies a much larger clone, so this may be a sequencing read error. As DNA, the CDR3 is TGTGCCAGCAGCTTAGAGGCGGACCCCTGGGTGGAGACCCAGTACTTC. It translates to CASSLEADPWVETQYF. The chain is built from TRBV11-2 and TRBJ2-5, with unresolved D. This CDR3 region has 16 residues. The germline gives CDR1 SGHAT, CDR2 FQNNGV. V shed 0 bases and J shed 5 bases, with 16 bases lying between them.